This T cell receptor (beta chain) emerged from a study of molecular identifiers for immune sequencing clone quantification. Using 10%, 30% or 50% RNA, naive CD8 libraries were derived from 20,000 to 1,000,000 sorted cells. Sorting selected naive CD8 T cells with a CD8+CD4-CCR7+CD45RA+ phenotype. The CDR3 loop spans 18 amino acids. Trimming removed 3 bases from V and 9 bases from J, with 30 bases in between. In germline, CDR1 is SEHNR, CDR2 FQNEAQ (reference sequence). Overall study results and limits: Whereas naive cells kept under 1% of molecules in clones above 20 RNA copies, such clones held over 97% in effectors.

Worth noting for this clonotype: Its antigen is unknown.

The use of previously described methods and listed TCR primers produced the bulk TCR libraries. TCRdb itself ran the PCR reads through MiXCR, one entry per CDR3 protein. The repertoire has 100,000 or so distinct CDR3 sequences, around 33% of them found once; the top ten carry approximately 3.8%. This receptor was taken from a human donor in good health. Some libraries in this study had Jurkat cell RNA spiked in. What was sequenced was naive CD8+ T cells from blood, with Jurkat cell RNA spiked in. Noted subset: FACS-sorted CD8+CD4-CCR7+CD45RA+ naive T cells. This chain links TRBV7-9 with TRBJ2-7; weak D call: TRBD2 (5 bases). The CDR3 DNA is TGTGCCAGCAGCTTTGACTGGAACGGGATCATCGTCGGCCACGGGCAGTACTTC. It yields the protein CASSFDWNGIIVGHGQYF.